This TCR beta chain appears in the sequencing data of a study of shared clonotypes between healthy human individuals. About this clone: What it binds is not known.

Points from the study as a whole: Larger estimated richness was generally recorded for naive subsets relative to memory subsets.

The repertoire was sequenced with immunoSEQ multiplex PCR; TCRdb's copy has only in-frame clones and lacks some. This repertoire shows some 500,000 clones, almost 97% found once; its top ten account for roughly 0.06%. Sequenced input: naive CD4+ T cells sorted from blood. Subset defined: CD45RA+ positively selected. The clonotype was recovered from a woman aged 30 to 39 in good health.

CDR3 bases: TGCGCCAGCAGTGGACAGGCTCACGAAGCTTTCTTT. Protein: CASSGQAHEAFF. The gene calls are TRBV10-1 and TRBJ1-1; possible D gene TRBD1, 6 bases. Germline V gene data show CDR1 as WNHNN and CDR2 as SYGVQD (reference sequence). The germline V and J ends were trimmed by 4 bases and 8 bases, with 11 bases remaining between them. The CDR3 consists of 12 residues.